This T cell receptor beta chain is from a study of cytomegalovirus exposure and HLA in healthy donors. Germline assignment: CDR1 GTSNPN and CDR2 SVGIG (reference sequence). Trimming stripped 4 bases from V and 4 bases from J, with 7 bases between. The CDR3 covers 12 residues. The study ran its PCR with 60 Vbeta and 13 Jbeta primers. This table comes from immunoSEQ multiplex PCR, and its TCRdb copy is limited to in-frame clones, with some not included. The data hold 120,000 or so clones, with 70% to 80% observed a single time. The material sequenced was PBMCs. V is TRBV30 and J is TRBJ1-4; D gene ambiguous. The receptor comes from a woman aged 50 to 60 in good health and CMV-seropositive. The CDR3 protein is CAWTQLNEKLFF. CDR3 nucleotides: TGTGCCTGGACACAGCTTAATGAAAAACTGTTTTTT.